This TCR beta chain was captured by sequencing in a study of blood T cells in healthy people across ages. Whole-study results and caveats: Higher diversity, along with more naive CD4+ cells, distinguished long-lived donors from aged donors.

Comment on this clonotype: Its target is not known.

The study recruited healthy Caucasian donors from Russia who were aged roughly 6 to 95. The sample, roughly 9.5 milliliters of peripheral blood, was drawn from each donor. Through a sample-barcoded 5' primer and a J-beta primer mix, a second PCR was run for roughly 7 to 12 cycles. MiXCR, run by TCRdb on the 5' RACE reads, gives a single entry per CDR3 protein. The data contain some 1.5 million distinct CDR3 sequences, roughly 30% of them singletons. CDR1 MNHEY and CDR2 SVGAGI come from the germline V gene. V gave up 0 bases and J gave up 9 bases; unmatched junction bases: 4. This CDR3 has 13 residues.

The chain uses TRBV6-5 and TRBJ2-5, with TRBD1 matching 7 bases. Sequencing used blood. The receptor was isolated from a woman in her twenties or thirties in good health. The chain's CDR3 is CASSYSTGLSQYF. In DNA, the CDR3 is TGTGCCAGCAGTTACTCGACAGGGCTTTCCCAGTACTTC.